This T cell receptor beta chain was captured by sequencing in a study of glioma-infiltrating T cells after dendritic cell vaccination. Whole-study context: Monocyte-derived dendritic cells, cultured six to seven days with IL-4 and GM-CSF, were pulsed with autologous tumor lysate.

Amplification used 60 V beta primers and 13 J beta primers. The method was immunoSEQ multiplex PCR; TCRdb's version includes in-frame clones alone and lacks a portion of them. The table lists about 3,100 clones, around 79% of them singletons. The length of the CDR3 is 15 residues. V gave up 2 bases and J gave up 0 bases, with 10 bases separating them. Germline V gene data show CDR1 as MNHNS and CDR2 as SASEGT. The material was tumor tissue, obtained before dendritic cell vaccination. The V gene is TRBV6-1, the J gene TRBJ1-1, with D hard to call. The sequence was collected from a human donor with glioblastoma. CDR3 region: CASSERVEMNTEAFF. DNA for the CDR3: TGTGCCAGCAGTGAACGGGTAGAAATGAACACTGAAGCTTTCTTT.